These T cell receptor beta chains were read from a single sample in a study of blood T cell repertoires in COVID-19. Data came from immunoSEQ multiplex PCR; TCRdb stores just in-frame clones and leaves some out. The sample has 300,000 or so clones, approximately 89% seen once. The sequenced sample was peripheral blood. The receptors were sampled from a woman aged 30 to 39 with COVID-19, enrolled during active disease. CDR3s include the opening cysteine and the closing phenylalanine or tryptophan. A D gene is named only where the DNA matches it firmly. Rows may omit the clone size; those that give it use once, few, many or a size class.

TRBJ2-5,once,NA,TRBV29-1,TGCAGCGTTGAAAAAGGGGCGGGGGAGACCCAGTACTTC,CSVEKGAGETQYF
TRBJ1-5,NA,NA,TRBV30,TGTGCCTGCCAGGGTCCCAATAGCAATCAGCCCCAGCATTTT,CACQGPNSNQPQHF
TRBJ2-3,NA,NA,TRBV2,TGTGCCAGCAGTTTGGACTCTTGGACCACAGATACGCAGTATTTT,CASSLDSWTTDTQYF
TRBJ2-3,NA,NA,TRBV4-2,TGTGCCAGCAGCCAATTAACAGCCACAGATACGCAGTATTTT,CASSQLTATDTQYF
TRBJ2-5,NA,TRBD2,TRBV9,TGTGCCAGCAGCGTAGCAAGCGGGAGTAGGGTAGAGACCCAGTACTTC,CASSVASGSRVETQYF
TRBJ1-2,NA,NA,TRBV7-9,TGTGCCAGCAGCATGTCGACAGTCCTGGACTATGGCTACACCTTC,CASSMSTVLDYGYTF
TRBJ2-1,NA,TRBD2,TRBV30,TGTGCCTGGATCCCGGGAGGGCGACCTAACAATGAGCAGTTCTTC,CAWIPGGRPNNEQFF
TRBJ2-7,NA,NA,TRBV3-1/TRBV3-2,TGTGCCAGCAGCCAAGACTACGGGAAGGACTCCTACGAGCAGTACTTC,CASSQDYGKDSYEQYF
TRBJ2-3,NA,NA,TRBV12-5,TGTGCTAGTGGTCCTACTAGCAGCACAGATACGCAGTATTTT,CASGPTSSTDTQYF
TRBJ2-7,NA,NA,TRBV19,TGTGCCAGTAGCTACGGACAGACCTACGAGCAGTACTTC,CASSYGQTYEQYF
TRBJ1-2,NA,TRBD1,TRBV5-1,TGCGCCAGCAGCCTGGGACAGGGAGGCGGACCCTATGGCTACACCTTC,CASSLGQGGGPYGYTF
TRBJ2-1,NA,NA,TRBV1,TGCACCAGCACCCGGACTAGCGGGATATTTGAGCAGTTCTTC,CTSTRTSGIFEQFF
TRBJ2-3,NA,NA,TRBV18,TGTGCCAGCTCACCACTGGCCAGGCCCAGCACAGATACGCAGTATTTT,CASSPLARPSTDTQYF
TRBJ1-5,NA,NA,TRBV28,TGTGCCAGCAGTTTATTTAAGGGACTTAGCAATCAGCCCCAGCATTTT,CASSLFKGLSNQPQHF
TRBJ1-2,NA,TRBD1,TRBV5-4,TGTGCCAGCAATCCGGGACAGGGTAACTATGGCTACACCTTC,CASNPGQGNYGYTF
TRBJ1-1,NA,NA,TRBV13,TGTGCCAGCAGCTCTCCGGAGACCATGAACACTGAAGCTTTCTTT,CASSSPETMNTEAFF
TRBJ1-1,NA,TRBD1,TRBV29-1,TGCAGCGTTCGTACCCAGGGGGCGCCGGGTACTGAAGCTTTCTTT,CSVRTQGAPGTEAFF
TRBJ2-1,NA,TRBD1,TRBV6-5,TGTGCCAGCAGCGTTCAGACAGGGGACGATGAGCAGTTCTTC,CASSVQTGDDEQFF
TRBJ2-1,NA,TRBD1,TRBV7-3,TGTGCCAGCAGCTTACGGTCAGGGGGCCCTCACAATGAGCAGTTCTTC,CASSLRSGGPHNEQFF
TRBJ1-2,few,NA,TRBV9,TGTGCCAGCAGCGTAGGTCGGAGGGATAACTATGGCTACACCTTC,CASSVGRRDNYGYTF
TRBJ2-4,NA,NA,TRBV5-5,TGTGCCAGCAGCTGGGGAACAGGGATCGACATTCAGTACTTC,CASSWGTGIDIQYF
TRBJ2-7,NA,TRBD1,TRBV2,TGTGCCAGCAAGAAGGGAGGGACAGGGGCTTACTACGAGCAGTACTTC,CASKKGGTGAYYEQYF
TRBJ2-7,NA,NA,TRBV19,TGTGCCAGTAGTAGCGGGGTGCTCTACGAGCAGTACTTC,CASSSGVLYEQYF
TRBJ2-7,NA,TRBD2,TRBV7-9,TGTGCCAGCAGCAAGACTAGCGCCTTCGGAGAGCAGTACTTC,CASSKTSAFGEQYF
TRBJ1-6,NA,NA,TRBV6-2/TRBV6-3,TGTGCCAGCAGTTATCCCCAGGGTTACTCACCCCTCCACTTT,CASSYPQGYSPLHF
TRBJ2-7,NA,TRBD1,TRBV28,TGTGCCAGCTGCGGGACAGGGGGCTACGAGCAGTACTTC,CASCGTGGYEQYF